The text below deals with one TCR beta chain. This sample is part of a study of technical replicates of blood from a handful of donors. TCRdb's copy holds only in-frame clones and misses some; the assay was immunoSEQ multiplex PCR. The data hold 65,000 to 75,000 clones, with approximately 84% observed a single time. V was pared by 6 bases and J by 6 bases, with 21 bases between. This CDR3 spans 16 amino acids. The germline V gene has CDR1 SGHVS and CDR2 FQNEAQ. Sequencing was performed on PBMCs. The TCR comes from a human donor in good health. Some clones in this sample may be carry-over from other donors' samples. The chain employs TRBV7-8 and TRBJ2-1; weak D call: TRBD2 (5 bases). Here the CDR3 DNA reads TGTGCCAGCAGTCCCGTAAATAGCCTAGCCGGCAATGAGCAGTTCTTC. Amino acid sequence: CASSPVNSLAGNEQFF.